The following is a TCR beta chain sequence with its context. Authors' methods: The assay estimated nucleated cells by amplifying reference gene primers. Measured with immunoSEQ multiplex PCR; TCRdb has only the in-frame clones, and not every one. The V and J calls and clone size were taken over from that table, and D and trimming were inferred from the DNA. The table has around 130,000 clones, approximately 80% seen once. The CDR3 is 16 residues long. Germline-derived CDR1 and CDR2 are SEHNR and FQNEAQ (reference sequence). The ends were cut back, 3 bases at V and 7 bases at J, with 16 bases in the middle. This record comes from a study of blood T cell repertoires in COVID-19. Study-level information: The cDNA or gDNA used as material had been derived from T cells, B-cell-depleted T cells, or PBMCs.

This TCR derives from a man aged 40-49 years with active or convalescent COVID-19. The V and J genes are TRBV7-9 and TRBJ1-6; TRBD1 might be the D (6 bases). Sequencing input: peripheral blood. The CDR3: CASSLTTGNDNSPLHF. Here the CDR3 DNA reads TGTGCCAGCAGCTTGACAACAGGGAATGACAATTCACCCCTCCACTTT.